This record concerns one T cell receptor (beta chain) sequence. These data belong to a study of T cells in localized non-small cell lung cancer. The CDR3 covers 16 residues. V lost 3 bases and J lost 0, with 12 bases in between. The V gene's germline CDR1 is LNHDA and CDR2 SQIVND (reference sequence). Libraries were prepared by immunoSEQ multiplex PCR; TCRdb keeps only in-frame clonotypes and omits some of them. The data show fewer than 1,500 clones, just under 20% seen once. The source is a male donor at least 60 years old with stage I lung adenocarcinoma. The chain links TRBV19 to TRBJ2-1; D not certain. The sequences come from normal lung tissue next to the tumor, collected before any cancer treatment. For the CDR3, the DNA is TGTGCCAGTAGTATCTGGCGAATAAGCTCCTACAATGAGCAGTTCTTC. This encodes CASSIWRISSYNEQFF.